This T cell receptor beta chain appears in the sequencing data of a study of OX40 agonist ivuxolimab in advanced cancers. Across the study: Cohort: around 86% men, mean age about 60, aged about 23 to 80. Study findings and constraints: At 0.1 to 3.0 mg/kg, CD4+ and CD8+ blood T cells expanded clonally by week 6.

Per the germline V gene, CDR1 is MNHEY and CDR2 is SMNVEV (reference sequence). V was clipped by 4 bases and J by 7 bases, with 20 bases between them. There are 16 residues in the CDR3. TCRdb keeps only in-frame clones here, not all; method: immunoSEQ multiplex PCR. The sample contains around 55,000 clones, approximately 83% of which appear only once. Remarks on this clone: What it binds is not known.

This sequence originates from an adult with an advanced solid tumor such as melanoma, head and neck, liver or kidney cancer. The sequencing used CD4+ or CD8+ T cells sorted from blood, collected in a trial of the OX40 agonist ivuxolimab. The rearrangement uses TRBV27 and TRBJ2-4; no firm D call. This chain's CDR3 is CASSSRALLDGNIQYF. The CDR3 DNA sequence: TGTGCCAGCAGTTCGAGAGCCCTGTTAGACGGGAACATTCAGTACTTC.